A single sample gave rise to the 5 T cell receptor beta chains below, sequenced in a study of CD8 T cells in Susac syndrome. It was with random hexamers that 0.5 to 1 ug RNA was reverse transcribed. A single record per CDR3 protein comes from TCRdb applying MiXCR to the immunoSEQ multiplex PCR reads. The sample lists tens of thousands of distinct CDR3 sequences, just under 95% seen once, with about 0.28% in the top ten. Sample: CD4+ T cells from PBMCs. These receptors were collected from a human donor with Susac syndrome.

V and J are TRBV12-3 or TRBV12-4 and TRBJ1-1; the match to TRBD1 covers 7 bases. The trim removed 2 bases at V and 1 base at J, leaving 7 bases unmatched. The CDR3 length is 16 residues. CDR3 bases: TGTGCCAGCAGTTTATCGCCGGACAGGAGGAACACTGAAGCTTTCTTT. Protein product: CASSLSPDRRNTEAFF.

This chain uses TRBV30 with TRBJ2-1, with 8 bases lining up with TRBD2. The CDR3 length is 14 residues. The J segment lost 8 bases and the V segment lost 2 bases, leaving 8 bases of the junction unmatched. From germline, CDR1 is GTSNPN and CDR2 SVGIG (reference sequence). The CDR3 DNA sequence: TGTGCCTGGAGTATGGGACTAGGCACCGATGAGCAGTTCTTC. Its translation: CAWSMGLGTDEQFF.

This chain links TRBV4-3 with TRBJ2-2; a possible D gene is TRBD2 (5 bases). Trimming left V 0 bases short and J 4 bases short, with 9 bases between. This CDR3 region has 15 residues. CDR1 is LGHNA, CDR2 YSLEER, per germline. The CDR3 is CASSQDAGSTGELFF. Written as DNA, the CDR3 is TGCGCCAGCAGCCAAGATGCGGGTAGCACCGGGGAGCTGTTTTTT.

The V gene is TRBV4-3, the J gene TRBJ2-7, with no clear D. The CDR3 is 21 residues long. Per the germline V gene, CDR1 is LGHNA and CDR2 is YSLEER. The V end was cut by 0 bases, the J end by 5 bases, with 32 bases between. CDR3 sequence (DNA): TGCGCCAGCAGCCAAGATGTTTGGGATGACCTGATTCATCTACGAGCAAACGAGCAGTACTTC. Translated, it gives CASSQDVWDDLIHLRANEQYF.

This clonotype was recorded once. The V gene is TRBV2, the J gene TRBJ1-4; possibly TRBD1 for D (5 bases). Per the germline V gene, CDR1 is SNHLY and CDR2 is FYNNEI. The CDR3 has 14 amino acids. The V end lost 4 bases, the J end lost 8 bases, and 14 bases lay between the germline ends. The CDR3 DNA follows: TGTGCCAGCAGTGTTCGGGGGGAACGCGAAAAACTGTTTTTT. As protein: CASSVRGEREKLFF. The full variable domain, in which reference TRBV2 and TRBJ1-4 provide the parts outside the CDR3, is EPEVTQTPSHQVTQMGQEVILRCVPISNHLYFYWYRQILGQKVEFLVSFYNNEISEKSEIFDDQFSVERPDGSNFTLKIRSTKLEDSAMYFCASSVRGEREKLFFGSGTQLSVL.